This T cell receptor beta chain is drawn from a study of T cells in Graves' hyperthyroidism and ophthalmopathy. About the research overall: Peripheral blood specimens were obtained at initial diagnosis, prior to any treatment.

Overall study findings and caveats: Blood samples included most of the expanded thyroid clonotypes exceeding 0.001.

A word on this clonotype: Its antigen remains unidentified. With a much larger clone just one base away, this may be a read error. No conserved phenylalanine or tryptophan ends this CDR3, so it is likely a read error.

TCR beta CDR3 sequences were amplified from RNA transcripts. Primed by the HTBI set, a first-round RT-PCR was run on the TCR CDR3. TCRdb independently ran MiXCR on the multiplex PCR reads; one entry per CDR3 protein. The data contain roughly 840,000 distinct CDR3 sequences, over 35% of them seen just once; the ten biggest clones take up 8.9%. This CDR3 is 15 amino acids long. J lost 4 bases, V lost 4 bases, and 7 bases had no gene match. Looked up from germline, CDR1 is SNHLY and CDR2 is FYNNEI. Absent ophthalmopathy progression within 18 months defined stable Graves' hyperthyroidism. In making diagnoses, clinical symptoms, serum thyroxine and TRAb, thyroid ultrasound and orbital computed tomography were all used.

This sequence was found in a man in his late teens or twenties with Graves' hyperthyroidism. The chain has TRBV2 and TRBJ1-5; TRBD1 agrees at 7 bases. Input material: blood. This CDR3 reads CASSGQGQFNQPQHL. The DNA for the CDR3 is TGTGCCAGCAGTGGGCAGGGACAGTTTAATCAGCCCCAGCATCTT.